This paragraph reports one TCR beta chain. Its antigen is undetermined. Random-hexamer reverse transcription was applied to roughly 0.5 to 1 ug RNA. MiXCR, applied by TCRdb to the immunoSEQ multiplex PCR reads, yields one record per CDR3 protein. The sample carries roughly 52,000 distinct CDR3 sequences, just under 95% recorded once. The CDR3 is 15 amino acids. V was trimmed by 5 bases and J by 0 bases, leaving 11 bases between them. Germline CDR1 is LGHNT and CDR2 is FRNRAP. The data derive from a study of CD8 T cells in Susac syndrome. At the level of the study: Patients with Susac syndrome were therapy-naive, on corticosteroids, or on intravenous immunoglobulin alone at the time that blood was drawn. General study points: Clonal expansion was present among Susac CD8+ cells. This expansion reached its peak in TEMRA cells and in active patients. It was acknowledged by the study that relatively few individuals were included in its TCR sequencing and HLA analysis.

TEMRA cells were FACS-enriched, unlike CD8+ and CD4+ T cells, which were negatively isolated. The clonotype was recovered from a human donor with Susac syndrome. V is TRBV12-5 and J is TRBJ1-5; D may be TRBD1 (6 bases). Sequencing was done on a sample of CD8+ T cells from PBMCs. CDR3 sequence (DNA): TGTGCTAGTGGTGGGACACCTCTTAGCAATCAGCCCCAGCATTTT. Translating it yields CASGGTPLSNQPQHF.